Listed here are 25 T cell receptor beta chains from one sample, sequenced in a study of cytotoxic CD8 clonotypes in ibrutinib-treated CLL. TCRdb's table, derived via immunoSEQ multiplex PCR, lists solely in-frame clones and lacks some. Of more than 200,000 clones detected, 70% appear once; the ten largest clones hold 15%. Sequencing used PBMCs, obtained after 24 months of ibrutinib treatment. The source of these receptors is a human donor with chronic lymphocytic leukemia.

The chain carries TRBV6-5 and TRBJ2-1, with TRBD1 identical over 9 bases. Germline trimming cut 2 bases from V and 3 bases from J; bases unmatched to any gene: 5. The V gene's germline CDR1 is MNHEY and CDR2 SVGAGI. The CDR3 is 16 amino acids. Written as DNA, the CDR3 is TGTGCCAGCAGTTACACCACAGGGGGCGTCTACAATGAGCAGTTCTTC. Translating gives CASSYTTGGVYNEQFF.

The gene calls are TRBV19 and TRBJ1-5; D is undetermined. This CDR3 is 16 amino acids long. Germline CDR1 LNHDA, CDR2 SQIVND (reference sequence). The germline V and J ends were trimmed by 7 bases and 6 bases, with 22 bases remaining between them. CDR3 sequence (DNA): TGTGCCAGTAATAGTCTCGGGGTCTTAGGGATTCAGCCCCAGCATTTT. Its translation: CASNSLGVLGIQPQHF.

The V gene is TRBV11-2, the J gene TRBJ2-4, with TRBD2 as a possible D gene (7 bases). Germline V lookup: CDR1 SGHAT, CDR2 FQNNGV. The CDR3 consists of 16 residues. Deletions cut 0 bases from V and 5 bases from J, with 14 bases between. The chain's CDR3 is CASSLDPLGGENIQYF. Written as DNA, the CDR3 is TGTGCCAGCAGCTTAGATCCGCTAGGGGGGGAAAACATTCAGTACTTC.

J is TRBJ1-6 and V is TRBV7-2; D unresolved. V dropped 1 base and J dropped 10 bases, with 11 bases sitting between them. CDR3 length: 14 amino acids. The germline V gene has CDR1 SGHTA and CDR2 FQGNSA. In nucleotides, the CDR3 is TGTGCCAGCAGCTTAGAGCTGGTTGGGTCACCCCTCCACTTT. Protein product: CASSLELVGSPLHF.

The rearrangement uses TRBV5-4 and TRBJ2-3; TRBD2 might be the D (6 bases). Germline CDR1 SGHNT, CDR2 YYREEE (reference sequence). This CDR3 region has 15 residues. V was cut by 0 bases and J by 3 bases, with 11 bases left in between. The CDR3 spells CASSLGTTSTDTQYF. In nucleotides, the CDR3 is TGTGCCAGCAGCTTGGGGACTACTTCTACAGATACGCAGTATTTT.

The chain links TRBV19 to TRBJ2-1; 8 bases match TRBD2. Germline lookup yields CDR1 LNHDA and CDR2 SQIVND (reference sequence). This CDR3 has 15 amino acids. The V segment lost 4 bases and the J segment 0 bases; nucleotides outside the gene matches: 2. The CDR3 reads CASSRLANSYNEQFF. The DNA for the CDR3 is TGTGCCAGTAGTAGACTAGCGAACTCCTACAATGAGCAGTTCTTC.

Written as DNA, the CDR3 is TGTGCCAGCAGCCTCGGGACAGAATCCTACAATGAGCAGTTCTTC. Residues: CASSLGTESYNEQFF. The chain carries TRBV6-5 and TRBJ2-1, with 7 bases fitting TRBD1. The J segment lost 1 base and the V segment lost 6 bases, leaving 6 bases of the junction unmatched. Germline assignment: CDR1 MNHEY and CDR2 SVGAGI. The CDR3 runs to 15 residues.

This clone was picked up one time. DNA of the CDR3: TGTGCCAGTAGTACCAATTCCCGACAGGGATACGAGCAGTACTTC. Amino acids: CASSTNSRQGYEQYF. The rearrangement links TRBV19 to TRBJ2-7, with 7 bases aligning to TRBD1. The CDR3 is made up of 15 amino acids. V lost 4 bases to trimming and J lost 4 bases; unmatched junction nucleotides: 10. Per germline, CDR1 LNHDA and CDR2 SQIVND (reference sequence). Variable domain in full (rest from reference TRBV19 and TRBJ2-7): DGGITQSPKYLFRKEGQNVTLSCEQNLNHDAMYWYRQDPGQGLRLIYYSQIVNDFQKGDIAEGYSVSREKKESFPLTVTSAQKNPTAFYLCASSTNSRQGYEQYFGPGTRLTVT.

The genes are TRBV5-1 and TRBJ1-2, with TRBD1 identical over 7 bases. CDR1 and CDR2 (germline): SGHRS, YFSETQ. V shed 4 bases and J 3 bases; nucleotides not matched to a gene: 3. The CDR3 runs to 13 residues. The CDR3 loop reads CASSQTGDYGYTF. CDR3 DNA: TGCGCCAGCAGCCAAACAGGGGACTATGGCTACACCTTC.

This sequence joins TRBV7-8 and TRBJ1-4; tentatively, D is TRBD1 (6 bases). CDR3 length: 15 amino acids. Germline lookup yields CDR1 SGHVS and CDR2 FQNEAQ. V was cut by 2 bases and J by 7 bases, with 14 bases left in between. The CDR3 DNA reads as TGTGCCAGCAGCTTAAGGGGGGCCTGGGGTGAAAAACTGTTTTTT. It codes for CASSLRGAWGEKLFF. Filled out from reference TRBV7-8 and TRBJ1-4, the complete variable domain reads GAGVSQSPRYKVAKRGQDVALRCDPISGHVSLFWYQQALGQGPEFLTYFQNEAQLDKSGLPSDRFFAERPEGSVSTLKIQRTQQEDSAVYLCASSLRGAWGEKLFFGSGTQLSVL.

This rearrangement joins TRBV11-2 to TRBJ1-5, with a tentative D call TRBD1 (6 bases). Germline assignment: CDR1 SGHAT and CDR2 FQNNGV. The CDR3 runs 15 residues. V dropped 2 bases and J dropped 2 bases, with 10 bases sitting between them. The CDR3 DNA is TGTGCCAGCAGCTTAAAAGGGGGGGGCAATCAGCCCCAGCATTTT. Protein product: CASSLKGGGNQPQHF.

The chain has TRBV2 and TRBJ1-1, with D tentatively TRBD1 (5 bases). The V gene's germline CDR1 is SNHLY and CDR2 FYNNEI. Trimming shortened V by 5 bases and J by 1 base, and 8 bases separated the two germline ends. The CDR3 covers 13 residues. Here the CDR3 DNA reads TGTGCCAGCAGTTTCGACAGGAACACTGAAGCTTTCTTT. Translation gives CASSFDRNTEAFF.

This clone appeared a few times. The V gene is TRBV2, the J gene TRBJ1-5; D is unclear. Per the germline V gene, CDR1 is SNHLY and CDR2 is FYNNEI. Trimming removed 5 bases from V and 2 bases from J, with 7 bases in between. The CDR3 runs 13 residues. The CDR3 loop reads CASSLGRNQPQHF. Here the CDR3 DNA reads TGTGCCAGCAGTCTCGGCCGCAATCAGCCCCAGCATTTT.

This chain links TRBV6-1 with TRBJ2-7, with D possibly matching TRBD2 (6 bases). CDR1 is MNHNS and CDR2 is SASEGT in the germline V gene. The CDR3 totals 12 residues. V was clipped by 6 bases and J by 0 bases, with 6 bases between them. CDR3 sequence reads: CASRDYSYEQYF. The CDR3 coding sequence is TGTGCCAGCAGGGACTACTCCTACGAGCAGTACTTC.

The rearrangement uses TRBV7-2 and TRBJ2-1; D is possibly TRBD2 (5 bases). This CDR3 spans 12 amino acids. Germline values: CDR1 SGHTA, CDR2 FQGNSA. Trimming took 5 bases from V and 8 from J, leaving 10 bases between them. Here the CDR3 reads CASSPTSYEQFF. The CDR3 bases are TGTGCCAGCAGCCCTACTAGTTATGAGCAGTTCTTC.

The chain is built from TRBV5-1 and TRBJ2-5; D is undetermined. The CDR3 has 15 residues. Germline V CDR1 and CDR2: SGHRS, YFSETQ. V dropped 4 bases and J dropped 1 base, with 14 bases sitting between them. In DNA form, the CDR3 reads TGCGCCAGCAGCCTTTTCCCATGGGCCCAAGAGACCCAGTACTTC. Its translation: CASSLFPWAQETQYF.

This chain links TRBV6-5 with TRBJ1-3, with D unresolved. Germline CDR1 reads MNHEY; CDR2 reads SVGAGI. V shed 6 bases and J shed 2 bases, with 11 bases lying between them. The CDR3 contains 14 residues. Here the CDR3 reads CASSRELAGNTIYF. CDR3 nucleotide sequence: TGTGCCAGCAGCCGAGAACTAGCTGGAAACACCATATATTTT.

A few counts support this clone. The genes are TRBV28 and TRBJ2-1; a weak D match, TRBD2 (5 bases). Germline CDR1 and CDR2: MDHEN and SYDVKM. V lost 10 bases and J 7 bases, leaving 8 bases between the germline ends. The CDR3 has 10 residues. The CDR3 coding sequence is TGTGCCAATACGGGGAATGAGCAGTTCTTC. Its translation: CANTGNEQFF.

The chain carries TRBV5-6 and TRBJ2-7; no clear D gene. The CDR3 sequence is 13 residues long. V lost 0 bases and J 2 bases, leaving 6 bases between the germline ends. Looked up from germline, CDR1 is SGHDT and CDR2 is YYEEEE. The CDR3 loop reads CASSLDSTYEQYF. CDR3 DNA: TGTGCCAGCAGCTTGGACAGTACCTACGAGCAGTACTTC.

This chain links TRBV5-1 with TRBJ1-5; no firm D call. The V gene's germline CDR1 is SGHRS and CDR2 YFSETQ. The V end lost 0 bases, the J end lost 6 bases, and 13 bases lay between the germline ends. The CDR3 length is 15 residues. The CDR3, as DNA: TGCGCCAGCAGCTTGGCCAGCGGAACGGGTCAGCCCCAGCATTTT. The encoded protein is CASSLASGTGQPQHF.

The chain uses TRBV28 and TRBJ2-3; perhaps TRBD2 as D (6 bases). Germline assignment: CDR1 MDHEN and CDR2 SYDVKM. The V end was cut by 2 bases, the J end by 8 bases, with 14 bases between. There are 14 residues in the CDR3. The DNA for the CDR3 is TGTGCCAGCAGTTTACTCGACGGGACTCTTACGCAGTATTTT. Its protein product is CASSLLDGTLTQYF.

This sequence joins TRBV19 and TRBJ2-2; D gene ambiguous. Germline V CDR1 and CDR2: LNHDA, SQIVND (reference sequence). The CDR3 is 13 amino acids. Deletions cut 4 bases from V and 5 bases from J, with 8 bases between. CDR3 sequence reads: CASSTPATGELFF. In DNA form, the CDR3 reads TGTGCCAGTAGTACCCCGGCGACCGGGGAGCTGTTTTTT.

The CDR3 DNA follows: TGTGCCAGCAGCGTCTTCGGGGCAGGGATGAACACTGAAGCTTTCTTT. Amino acids: CASSVFGAGMNTEAFF. The chain couples TRBV9 to TRBJ1-1; D might be TRBD1 (5 bases). Germline CDR1 and CDR2: SGDLS and YYNGEE. There are 16 residues in the CDR3. The ends were cut back, 2 bases at V and 0 bases at J, with 14 bases in the middle.

The chain carries TRBV9 and TRBJ2-7, with no clear D. The ends were cut back, 2 bases at V and 1 base at J, with 7 bases in the middle. From germline, CDR1 is SGDLS and CDR2 YYNGEE. The CDR3 covers 13 residues. The CDR3, as DNA: TGTGCCAGCAGCGTTGAAGGATCCTACGAGCAGTACTTC. It is translated as CASSVEGSYEQYF. Full variable domain (rest looked up from reference TRBV9 and TRBJ2-7): DSGVTQTPKHLITATGQRVTLRCSPRSGDLSVYWYQQSLDQGLQFLIQYYNGEERAKGNILERFSAQQFPDLHSELNLSSLELGDSALYFCASSVEGSYEQYFGPGTRLTVT.

This chain joins TRBV5-1 and TRBJ1-2, with TRBD1 matching over 8 bases. Per germline, CDR1 SGHRS and CDR2 YFSETQ. The V and J ends lost 0 bases and 3 bases, in that order; junction bases with no gene match: 16. The CDR3 has 19 amino acids. The CDR3 nucleotides are TGCGCCAGCAGCTTGGGAGTGGGTCCCCCAGGGACAGGAGACTATGGCTACACCTTC. This translates into CASSLGVGPPGTGDYGYTF.